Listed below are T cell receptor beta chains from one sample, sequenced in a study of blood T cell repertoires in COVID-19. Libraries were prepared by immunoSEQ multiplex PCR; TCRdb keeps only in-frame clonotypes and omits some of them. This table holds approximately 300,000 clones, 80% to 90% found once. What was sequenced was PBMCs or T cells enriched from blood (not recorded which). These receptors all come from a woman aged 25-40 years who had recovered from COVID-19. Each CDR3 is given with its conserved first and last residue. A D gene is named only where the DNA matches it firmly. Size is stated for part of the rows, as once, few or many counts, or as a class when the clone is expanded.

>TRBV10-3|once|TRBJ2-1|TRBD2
TGTGCCATCAGGAGCGGGACTAGCGGAGCCTACAATGAGCAGTTCTTC
CAIRSGTSGAYNEQFF
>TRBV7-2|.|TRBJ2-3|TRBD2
TGTGCCAGCAGCTCCAGGACTAGCGGAGACACAGATACGCAGTATTTT
CASSSRTSGDTDTQYF
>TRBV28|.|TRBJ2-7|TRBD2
TGTGCCAGCAGCTCTAATCGGCCGGGCGGGAGCGGCGAGCAGTACTTC
CASSSNRPGGSGEQYF
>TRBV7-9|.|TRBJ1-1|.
TGTGCCAGCAAGAGGACACTGAACACTGAAGCTTTCTTT
CASKRTLNTEAFF
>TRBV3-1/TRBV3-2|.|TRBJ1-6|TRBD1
TGTGCCAGCAGCCCCGCCCGGACAGGTTTTCGAACACCCCTCCACTTT
CASSPARTGFRTPLHF
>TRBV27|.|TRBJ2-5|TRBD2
TGTGCCAGCAGTATTAGCGGGGAAAACTTCGAGACCCAGTACTTC
CASSISGENFETQYF
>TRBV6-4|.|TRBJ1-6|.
TGTGCCAGCAGTGGCCGCGAAAACTCACCCCTCCACTTT
CASSGRENSPLHF
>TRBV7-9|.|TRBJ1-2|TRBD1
TGTGCCAGCAGCCCCCGGAGTCAGGGGGACTATGGCTACACCTTC
CASSPRSQGDYGYTF
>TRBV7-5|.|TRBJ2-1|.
TGTGCCAGAAGCTTGAGCAACGATTACAATGAGCAGTTCTTC
CARSLSNDYNEQFF
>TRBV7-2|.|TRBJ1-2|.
TGTGCCAGCAGCTCCCAGGGGCCGTATGGCTACACCTTC
CASSSQGPYGYTF
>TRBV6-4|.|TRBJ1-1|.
TGTGCCAGCAGTGTAGTCGGGACTGGGAACACTGAAGCTTTCTTT
CASSVVGTGNTEAFF
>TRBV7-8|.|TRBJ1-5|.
TGTGCCAGCAGCGAGTCCGGGATCATGAGAGGTCAGCCCCAGCATTTT
CASSESGIMRGQPQHF
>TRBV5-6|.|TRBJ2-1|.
TGTGCCAGCAGCAGTAATAGCGGACCCTCCTACAATGAGCAGTTCTTC
CASSSNSGPSYNEQFF
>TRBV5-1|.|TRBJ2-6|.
TGCGCCAGCAGGACAGACTCTGGGGCCAACGTCCTGACTTTC
CASRTDSGANVLTF
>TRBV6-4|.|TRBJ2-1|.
TGTGCCAGCAGTGATACGGGAAATTACAATGAGCAGTTCTTC
CASSDTGNYNEQFF
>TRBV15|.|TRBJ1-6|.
TGTGCCACCAGCAGAGTGGGAGGGACCCTCCACTTT
CATSRVGGTLHF
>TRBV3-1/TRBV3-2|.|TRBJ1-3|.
TGTGCCAGCAGCCCCCTCCGCTCTGGAAACACCATATATTTT
CASSPLRSGNTIYF
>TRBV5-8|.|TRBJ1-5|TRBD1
TGTGCCAGCAGCTCGTGGGACAGCGAAGATGAGCCCCAGCATTTT
CASSSWDSEDEPQHF
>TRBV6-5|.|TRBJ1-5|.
TGTGCCAGCAGCTTACAGGGCTACCATCAGCCCCAGCATTTT
CASSLQGYHQPQHF
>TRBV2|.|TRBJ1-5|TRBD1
TGTGCCAGCTTGGACAGGGCCGAGAATCAGCCCCAGCATTTT
CASLDRAENQPQHF
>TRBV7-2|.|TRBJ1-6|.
TGTGCCAGCAGCTTAGAAAGGGGGACACCCCTCCACTTT
CASSLERGTPLHF
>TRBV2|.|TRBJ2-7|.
TGTGCCAGCACCTATAGCCGCGAGCAGTACTTC
CASTYSREQYF
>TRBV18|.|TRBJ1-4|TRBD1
TGTGCCAGCTCACCACTTAAGCAGGGGGCTAATGAAAAACTGTTTTTT
CASSPLKQGANEKLFF
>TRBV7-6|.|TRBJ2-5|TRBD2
TGTGCCAGCAGCTTAGCTGGGACTAGGGAAGAGACCCAGTACTTC
CASSLAGTREETQYF
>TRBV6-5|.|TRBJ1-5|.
TGTGCCAGCAATTGGGAGGGGAGGCAGCCCCAGCATTTT
CASNWEGRQPQHF
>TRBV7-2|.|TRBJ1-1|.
TGTGCCAGCAGCTTAGGCGGGAGGACTGAAGCTTTCTTT
CASSLGGRTEAFF
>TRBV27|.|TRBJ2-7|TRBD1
TGTGCCAGCAGTCTGGGACAGGGGTTCTCCTACGAGCAGTACTTC
CASSLGQGFSYEQYF
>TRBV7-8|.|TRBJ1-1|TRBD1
TGTGCCAGCAGCTCGCTGATTCCCGGGACAGGGGTAACGGCTTTCTTT
CASSSLIPGTGVTAFF
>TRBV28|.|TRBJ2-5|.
TGTGCCAGCAGACCTCCCGGAGAGACCAAGTACTTC
CASRPPGETKYF
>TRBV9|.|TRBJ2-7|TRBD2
TGTGCCAGCAGCCTTGGAACTAGCGTATCCTACGAGCAGTACTTC
CASSLGTSVSYEQYF
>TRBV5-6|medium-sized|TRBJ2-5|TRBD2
TGTGCCAGCAGCTCACCGGGGACTAGCGGGGGGGCTTTACAAGAGACCCAGTACTTC
CASSSPGTSGGALQETQYF
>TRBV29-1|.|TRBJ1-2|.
TGCAGCGTTCCCACTCGCCAGGGGTCCTTTCCTGCTAACTATGGCTACACCTTC
CSVPTRQGSFPANYGYTF
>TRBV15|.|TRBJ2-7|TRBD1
TGTGCCACCAGCAGAGATCAGGGACAGGGGGTTTACGAGCAGTACTTC
CATSRDQGQGVYEQYF
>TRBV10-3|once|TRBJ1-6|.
TGTGCCATCAGTGATTCCGGGATTTCACCCCTCCACTTT
CAISDSGISPLHF
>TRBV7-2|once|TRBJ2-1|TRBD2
TGTGCCAGCAGCCGCCGGGAGGGGTCCTACAATGAGCAGTTCTTC
CASSRREGSYNEQFF
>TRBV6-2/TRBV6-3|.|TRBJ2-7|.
TGTGCCAGCAGTTCCCAGGGGTCTTCTACGAGAGGTCGAATTTACGAGCAGTACTTC
CASSSQGSSTRGRIYEQYF
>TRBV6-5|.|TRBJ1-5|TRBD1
TGTGCCAGCAGTTACCGACAGGGGAATCAGCCCCAGCATTTT
CASSYRQGNQPQHF
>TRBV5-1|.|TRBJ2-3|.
TGCGCCAGCAGCTTGGAATCTGGGGGGGATACGCAGTATTTT
CASSLESGGDTQYF
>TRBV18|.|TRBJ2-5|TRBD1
TGTGCCAGCTCACTCAGGGGGTCGGAGACCCAGTACTTC
CASSLRGSETQYF
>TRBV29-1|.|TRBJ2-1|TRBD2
TGCAGCGTTGGCGGGAGGGTCATTGAGCAGTTCTTC
CSVGGRVIEQFF
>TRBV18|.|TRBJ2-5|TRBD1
TGTGCCAGCTCACCCCCGGGACAGCAACAAGAGACCCAGTACTTC
CASSPPGQQQETQYF
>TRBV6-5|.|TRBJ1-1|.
TGTGCCAGCACCACGGGGAGTCGTTCGAACACTGAAGCTTTCTTT
CASTTGSRSNTEAFF
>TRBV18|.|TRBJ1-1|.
TGTGCCAGCTCACCAGGCCCTGAAGCTTTCTTT
CASSPGPEAFF
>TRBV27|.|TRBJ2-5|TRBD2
TGTGCCAGCAGTTTAATGGGTAGCGGGGCCCAAGAGACCCAGTACTTC
CASSLMGSGAQETQYF
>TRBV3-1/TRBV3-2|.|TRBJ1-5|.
TGTGCCAGCAGCCTCGGGGGGACCCGTTCGAATCAGCCCCAGCATTTT
CASSLGGTRSNQPQHF
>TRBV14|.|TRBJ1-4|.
TGTGCCAGCAGCCAAGCCCTAGGTCATAACCCGGGACATCCTAATGAAAAACTGTTTTTT
CASSQALGHNPGHPNEKLFF